The clone carrying this TCR beta chain has more than one count but fewer than ten. The target antigen is unknown. In the PCR, 60 Vbeta and 13 Jbeta primers were used. The assay was immunoSEQ multiplex PCR, and TCRdb's table has in-frame clones only and misses some. The sample gives 85,000 to 120,000 clones, around 70% of which show up once; roughly 0.76% is in the top ten. This sample was included in a study of cytomegalovirus exposure and HLA in healthy donors. Study at large: From HLA-typed donors, an early data release held around 80 million unique TCRs.

V lost 8 bases, J lost 10 bases, and 18 bases lay in between. Germline assignment: CDR1 SNHLY and CDR2 FYNNEI. This CDR3 is 13 amino acids long. Study-wide points: Researchers catalogued some 160 TCR beta chains as cytomegalovirus-associated. The classifier, whose performance was assessed in both the original and validation cohorts, reportedly diagnosed cytomegalovirus status with high specificity and sensitivity. Highest at DRB1 and lowest at HLA-C, TCR association rates differed among HLA loci in a later analysis.

The receptor was isolated from a boy younger than 18 in good health and CMV-seronegative. The chain has TRBV2 and TRBJ1-5; maybe TRBD1 (6 bases). The sequencing sample was made of PBMCs. CDR3 sequence reads: CASRGLQGRPQHF. The CDR3 bases are TGTGCCAGCCGGGGATTACAGGGACGCCCCCAGCATTTT. The full variable domain, rest sourced from reference TRBV2 and TRBJ1-5, is EPEVTQTPSHQVTQMGQEVILRCVPISNHLYFYWYRQILGQKVEFLVSFYNNEISEKSEIFDDQFSVERPDGSNFTLKIRSTKLEDSAMYFCASRGLQGRPQHFGDGTRLSIL.